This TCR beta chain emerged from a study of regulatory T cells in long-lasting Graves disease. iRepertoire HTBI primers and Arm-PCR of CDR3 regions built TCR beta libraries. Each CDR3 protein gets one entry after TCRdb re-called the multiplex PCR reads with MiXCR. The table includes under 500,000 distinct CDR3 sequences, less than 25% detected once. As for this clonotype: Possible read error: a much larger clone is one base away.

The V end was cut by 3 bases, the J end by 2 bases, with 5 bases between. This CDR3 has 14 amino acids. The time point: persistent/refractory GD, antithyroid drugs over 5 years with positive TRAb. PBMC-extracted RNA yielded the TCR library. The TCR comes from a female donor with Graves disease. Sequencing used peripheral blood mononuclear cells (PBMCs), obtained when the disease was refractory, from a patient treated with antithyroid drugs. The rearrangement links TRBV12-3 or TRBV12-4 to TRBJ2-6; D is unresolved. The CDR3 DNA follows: TGTGCCAGCAGTTTTTGGACTGGGGCCAACGTCCTGACTTTC. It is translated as CASSFWTGANVLTF.